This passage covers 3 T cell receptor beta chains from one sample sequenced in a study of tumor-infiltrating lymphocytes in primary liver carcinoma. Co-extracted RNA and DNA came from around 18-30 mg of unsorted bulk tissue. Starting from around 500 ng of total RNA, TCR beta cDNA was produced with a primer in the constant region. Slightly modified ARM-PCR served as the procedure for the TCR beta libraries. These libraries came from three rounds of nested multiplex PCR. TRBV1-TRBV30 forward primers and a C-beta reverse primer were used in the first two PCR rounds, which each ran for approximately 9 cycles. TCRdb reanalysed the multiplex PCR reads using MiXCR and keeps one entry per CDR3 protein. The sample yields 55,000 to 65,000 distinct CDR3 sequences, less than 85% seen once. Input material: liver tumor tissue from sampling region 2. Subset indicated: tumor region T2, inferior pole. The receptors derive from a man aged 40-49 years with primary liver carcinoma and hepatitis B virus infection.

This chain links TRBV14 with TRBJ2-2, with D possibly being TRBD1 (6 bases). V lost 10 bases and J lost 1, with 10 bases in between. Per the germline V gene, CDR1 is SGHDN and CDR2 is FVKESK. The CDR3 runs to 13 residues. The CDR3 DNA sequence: TGTGCCAACCAGGGGTTGAACACCGGGGAGCTGTTTTTT. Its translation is CANQGLNTGELFF.

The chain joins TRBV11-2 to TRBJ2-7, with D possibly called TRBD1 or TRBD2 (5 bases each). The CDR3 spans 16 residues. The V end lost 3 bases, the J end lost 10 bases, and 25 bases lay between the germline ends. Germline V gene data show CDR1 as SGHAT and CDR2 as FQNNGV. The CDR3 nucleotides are TGTGCCAGCAGCTTTCATGGGGGTCAAAGCTCATGCGAACAGTACTTC. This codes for CASSFHGGQSSCEQYF.

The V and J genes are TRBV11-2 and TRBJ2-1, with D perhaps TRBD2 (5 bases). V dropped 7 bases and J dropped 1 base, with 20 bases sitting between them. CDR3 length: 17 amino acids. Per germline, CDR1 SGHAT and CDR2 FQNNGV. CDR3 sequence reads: CASTRGYSQRSYNEQFF. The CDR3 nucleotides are TGTGCCAGCACTAGAGGGTACTCCCAGCGGTCCTACAATGAGCAGTTCTTC.